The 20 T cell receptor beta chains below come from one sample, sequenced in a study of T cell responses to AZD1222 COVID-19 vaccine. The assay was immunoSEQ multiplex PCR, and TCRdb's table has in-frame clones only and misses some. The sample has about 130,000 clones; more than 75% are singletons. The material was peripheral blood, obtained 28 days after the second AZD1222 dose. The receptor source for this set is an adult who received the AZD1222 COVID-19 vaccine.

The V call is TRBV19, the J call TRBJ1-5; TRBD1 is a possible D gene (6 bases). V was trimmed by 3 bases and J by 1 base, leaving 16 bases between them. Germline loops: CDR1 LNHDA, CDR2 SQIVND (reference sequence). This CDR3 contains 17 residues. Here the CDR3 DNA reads TGTGCCAGTAGTATGGCCCGAACAGGGACGAGCAATCAGCCCCAGCATTTT. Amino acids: CASSMARTGTSNQPQHF.

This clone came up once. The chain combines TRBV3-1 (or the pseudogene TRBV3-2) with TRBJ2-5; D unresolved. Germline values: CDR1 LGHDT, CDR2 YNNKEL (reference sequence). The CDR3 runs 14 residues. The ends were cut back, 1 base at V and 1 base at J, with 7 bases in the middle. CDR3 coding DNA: TGTGCCAGCAGCCAAGCGGCTTCCCAAGAGACCCAGTACTTC. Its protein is CASSQAASQETQYF.

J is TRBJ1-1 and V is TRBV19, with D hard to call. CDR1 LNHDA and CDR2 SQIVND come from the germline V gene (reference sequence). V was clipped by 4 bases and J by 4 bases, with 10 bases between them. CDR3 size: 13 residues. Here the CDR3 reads CASSRKGGTEAFF. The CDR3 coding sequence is TGTGCCAGTAGTAGGAAGGGCGGCACTGAAGCTTTCTTT.

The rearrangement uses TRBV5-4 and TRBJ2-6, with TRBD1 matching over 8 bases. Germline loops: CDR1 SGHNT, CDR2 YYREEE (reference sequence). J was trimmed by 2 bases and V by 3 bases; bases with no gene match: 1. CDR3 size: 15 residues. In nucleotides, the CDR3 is TGTGCCAGCAGCTCACAGGGGGCTGGGGCCAACGTCCTGACTTTC. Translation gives CASSSQGAGANVLTF.

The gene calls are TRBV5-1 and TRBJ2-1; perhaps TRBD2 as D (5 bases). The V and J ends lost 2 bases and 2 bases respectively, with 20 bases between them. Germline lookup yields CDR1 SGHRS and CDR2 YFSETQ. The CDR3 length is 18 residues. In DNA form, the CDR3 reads TGCGCCAGCAGCTTAGAAGGAGGTGCGGGCAAGACCTACAATGAGCAGTTCTTC. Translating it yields CASSLEGGAGKTYNEQFF.

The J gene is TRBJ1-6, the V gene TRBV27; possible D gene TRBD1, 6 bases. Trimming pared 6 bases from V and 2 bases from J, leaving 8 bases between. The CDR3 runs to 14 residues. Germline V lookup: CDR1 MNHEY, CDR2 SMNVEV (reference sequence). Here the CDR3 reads CASRGHTYNSPLHF. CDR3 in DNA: TGTGCCAGCAGGGGACATACCTATAATTCACCCCTCCACTTT.

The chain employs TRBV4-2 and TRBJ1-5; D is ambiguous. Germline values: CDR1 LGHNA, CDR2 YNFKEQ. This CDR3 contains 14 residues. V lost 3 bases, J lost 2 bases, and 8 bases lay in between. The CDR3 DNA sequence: TGTGCCAGCAGCCATGACCGCGGCAATCAGCCCCAGCATTTT. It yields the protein CASSHDRGNQPQHF.

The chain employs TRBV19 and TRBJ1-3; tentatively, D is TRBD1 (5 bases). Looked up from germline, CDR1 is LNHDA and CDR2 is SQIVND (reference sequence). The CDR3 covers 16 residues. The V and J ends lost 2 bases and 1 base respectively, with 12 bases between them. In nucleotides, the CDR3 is TGTGCCAGTAGTATAAGGGCCCCAGGGTCTGGAAACACCATATATTTT. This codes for CASSIRAPGSGNTIYF.

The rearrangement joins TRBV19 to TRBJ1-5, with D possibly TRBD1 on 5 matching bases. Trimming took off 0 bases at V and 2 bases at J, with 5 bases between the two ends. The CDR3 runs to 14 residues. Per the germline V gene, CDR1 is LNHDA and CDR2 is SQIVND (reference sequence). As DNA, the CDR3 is TGTGCCAGTAGTATAGACAGGGGCAATCAGCCCCAGCATTTT. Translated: CASSIDRGNQPQHF.

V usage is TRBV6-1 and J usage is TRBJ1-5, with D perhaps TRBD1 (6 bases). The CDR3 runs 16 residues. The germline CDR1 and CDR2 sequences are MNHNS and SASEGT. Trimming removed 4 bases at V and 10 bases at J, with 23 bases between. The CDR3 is CASSVPDRFAISPQHF. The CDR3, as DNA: TGTGCCAGCAGTGTCCCCGACAGGTTCGCAATCAGCCCCCAGCATTTT.

Here the CDR3 DNA reads TGTGCCAGCAGTTTGTATGCGGGAGATGGCTACACCTTC. This sequence encodes CASSLYAGDGYTF. V usage is TRBV12-3 or TRBV12-4 and J usage is TRBJ1-2; D call uncertain. The CDR3 runs to 13 residues. V shed 3 bases and J shed 6 bases, with 11 bases lying between them.

The CDR3 here is CASSQGWGPGGYTF. The CDR3 nucleotides read TGTGCCAGCAGCCAAGGCTGGGGGCCGGGTGGCTACACCTTC. The chain has TRBV3-1 (or the pseudogene TRBV3-2) and TRBJ1-2; the D gene is possibly TRBD1 (6 bases). The CDR3 covers 14 residues. Germline-derived CDR1 and CDR2 are LGHDT and YNNKEL (reference sequence). Trimming took off 1 base at V and 7 bases at J, with 13 bases between the two ends.

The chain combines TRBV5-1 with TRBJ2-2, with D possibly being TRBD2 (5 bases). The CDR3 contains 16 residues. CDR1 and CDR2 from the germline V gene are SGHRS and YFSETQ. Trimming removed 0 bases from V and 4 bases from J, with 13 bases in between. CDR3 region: CASSLGARDGTGELFF. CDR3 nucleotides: TGCGCCAGCAGCTTGGGAGCGAGGGATGGCACCGGGGAGCTGTTTTTT.

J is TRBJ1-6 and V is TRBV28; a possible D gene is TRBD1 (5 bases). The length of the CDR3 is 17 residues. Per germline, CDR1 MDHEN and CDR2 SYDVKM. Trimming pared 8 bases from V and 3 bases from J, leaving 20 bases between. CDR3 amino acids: CASGGSDTRNYNSPLHF. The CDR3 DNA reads TGTGCCAGCGGGGGTTCAGATACAAGAAACTATAATTCACCCCTCCACTTT.

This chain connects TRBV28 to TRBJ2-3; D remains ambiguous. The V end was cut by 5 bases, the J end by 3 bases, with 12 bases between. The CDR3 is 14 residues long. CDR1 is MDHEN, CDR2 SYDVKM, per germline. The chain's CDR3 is CASSAIWVTDTQYF. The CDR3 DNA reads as TGTGCCAGCAGTGCCATATGGGTTACAGATACGCAGTATTTT.

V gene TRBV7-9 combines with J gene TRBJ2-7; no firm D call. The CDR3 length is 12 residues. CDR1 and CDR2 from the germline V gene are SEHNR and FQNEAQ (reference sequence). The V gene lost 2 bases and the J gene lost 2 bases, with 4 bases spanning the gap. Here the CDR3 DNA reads TGTGCCAGCAGCTTATCTCCCTACGAGCAGTACTTC. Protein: CASSLSPYEQYF.

The CDR3 nucleotides read TGTGCCAGCAGTTACGATGGCAGCCGCCCTCAGCCCCAGCATTTT. This translates into CASSYDGSRPQPQHF. The chain employs TRBV6-5 and TRBJ1-5; D gene ambiguous. CDR1 and CDR2 (germline): MNHEY, SVGAGI. V was clipped by 2 bases and J by 6 bases, with 14 bases between them. The CDR3 length is 15 residues.

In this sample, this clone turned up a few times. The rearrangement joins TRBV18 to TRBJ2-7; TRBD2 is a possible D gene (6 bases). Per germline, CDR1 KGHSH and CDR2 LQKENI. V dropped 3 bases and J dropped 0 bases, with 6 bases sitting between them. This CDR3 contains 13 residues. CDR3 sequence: CASSPGLSYEQYF. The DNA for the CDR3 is TGTGCCAGCTCACCGGGACTCTCCTACGAGCAGTACTTC.

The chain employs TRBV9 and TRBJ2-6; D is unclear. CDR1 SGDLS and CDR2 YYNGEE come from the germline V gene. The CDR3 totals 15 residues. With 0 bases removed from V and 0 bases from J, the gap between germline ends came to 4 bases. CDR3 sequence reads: CASSVDSSGANVLTF. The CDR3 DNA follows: TGTGCCAGCAGCGTAGACAGCTCTGGGGCCAACGTCCTGACTTTC.

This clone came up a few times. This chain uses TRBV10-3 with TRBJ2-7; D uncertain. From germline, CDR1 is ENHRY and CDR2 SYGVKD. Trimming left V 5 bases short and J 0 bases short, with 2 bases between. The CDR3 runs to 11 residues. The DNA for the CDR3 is TGTGCCATCAGTCCCTCCTACGAGCAGTACTTC. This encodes CAISPSYEQYF.